This T cell receptor beta chain came from a study of blood T cells in healthy people across ages. As for the study in general: Capturing about one barcoded beta molecule per two T cells was achieved by template switching.

Germline CDR1 is LGHNA and CDR2 is YNFKEQ. The CDR3 consists of 15 residues. Trimming shortened V by 0 bases and J by 2 bases, and 11 bases separated the two germline ends. A note on this clonotype: The antigen remains undetermined.

Study conclusions and caveats: Naive CD4+ cells and diversity were both higher in long-lived donors than in aged donors. Per million T cells, the diversity of TCR beta decreased roughly linearly as age advanced.

Using a J-beta primer mix together with a sample-barcoded 5' primer, a second PCR was run for about 6 to 11 cycles. TCRdb processed the 5' RACE reads anew with MiXCR; each CDR3 protein has one entry. The repertoire holds over 1,500,000 distinct CDR3 sequences, with around 50% as singletons. The genes are TRBV4-2 and TRBJ2-7; D gene ambiguous. Sequencing was done on a sample of blood. This TCR was recovered from a woman aged 40 to 55 in good health. The CDR3 DNA is TGTGCCAGCAGCCAAGAAACGGGCCCAACCTACGAGCAGTACTTC. This translates into CASSQETGPTYEQYF.